The rows below give T cell receptor beta chains drawn from one sample of a study of multiple sclerosis patients with progressive multifocal leukoencephalopathy. Measured with immunoSEQ multiplex PCR; TCRdb has only the in-frame clones, and not every one. The data show tens of thousands of clones, approximately 85% seen once. This specimen consisted of PBMCs, obtained from a patient treated with natalizumab. The receptors were sampled from a woman aged 25 to 45 with progressive multifocal leukoencephalopathy. Both conserved end residues are part of each CDR3. D genes are given only for firm matches. Only part of the rows carry a size: once, few, many, or a class if the clone is expanded.

CDR3nt | CDR3aa | j_gene | v_gene | d_gene | len | abundance
TGTGCCAGCAGCTTAAATGGAGGGATGGGTGAAAAACTGTTTTTT | CASSLNGGMGEKLFF | TRBJ1-4 | TRBV7-9 | . | 15 | .
TGTGCCAGCCCTCAAGGCCGTAAAGGGCGGGAGCTCTCCTACGAGCAGTACTTC | CASPQGRKGRELSYEQYF | TRBJ2-7 | TRBV7-9 | TRBD2 | 18 | .
TGTGCCAGTAGTATCCAGGGTAGCGACTATGGCTACACCTTC | CASSIQGSDYGYTF | TRBJ1-2 | TRBV19 | . | 14 | .
TGCGCCAGCAGCCTCCGGGACGGACACTACAATGAGCAGTTCTTC | CASSLRDGHYNEQFF | TRBJ2-1 | TRBV4-3 | . | 15 | .
TGTGCCAGCAGCTTAGGGGGCGCGACCGGGGAGCTGTTTTTT | CASSLGGATGELFF | TRBJ2-2 | TRBV7-3 | . | 14 | few
TGTGCCAGCCGGGGGCAGCCCAACACTGAAGCTTTCTTT | CASRGQPNTEAFF | TRBJ1-1 | TRBV2 | . | 13 | .
TGTGCCAGCAGCTTAGTGGCTCGGAGGGGGCCCACCTACGAGCAGTACTTC | CASSLVARRGPTYEQYF | TRBJ2-7 | TRBV11-2 | . | 17 | .
TGTGCCAGCAGCTTGGATACTAGCGGGGGGGCCCGTAATGAGCAGTTCTTC | CASSLDTSGGARNEQFF | TRBJ2-1 | TRBV11-3 | TRBD2 | 17 | .
TGTGCCAGCAGCACTCAGGGAACTGATCAGCCCCAGCATTTT | CASSTQGTDQPQHF | TRBJ1-5 | TRBV7-2 | . | 14 | once
TGTGCCAGCAGCCCCGAGGTACTAGCGATCGAGCAGTACTTC | CASSPEVLAIEQYF | TRBJ2-7 | TRBV5-4 | TRBD2 | 14 | .
TGTGCCAGCAGCCCTGGATATTATGGCTACACCTTC | CASSPGYYGYTF | TRBJ1-2 | TRBV9 | . | 12 | .
TGCGCCAGCAGCCAAGATGGCCAGGGGGGTGGGCAGTACTTC | CASSQDGQGGGQYF | TRBJ2-7 | TRBV4-1 | . | 14 | .
TGTGCCAGCAGTGTTCCGGGGGCGCTTAACAATGAGCAGTTCTTC | CASSVPGALNNEQFF | TRBJ2-1 | TRBV2 | . | 15 | .
TGTGCCAGCAGCTTAACACAGATCGACACTGAAGCTTTCTTT | CASSLTQIDTEAFF | TRBJ1-1 | TRBV7-3 | . | 14 | .
TGTGCCAGCAGCTTGGGAGGCCATGCAACTAATGAAAAACTGTTTTTT | CASSLGGHATNEKLFF | TRBJ1-4 | TRBV5-4 | . | 16 | .
TGTGCCAGCAGCTTTCCCCAGGAGGGGACTGAAGCTTTCTTT | CASSFPQEGTEAFF | TRBJ1-1 | TRBV7-9 | . | 14 | large
TGTGCCAGCAGTGGGTACTACGGGCAGTACTTC | CASSGYYGQYF | TRBJ2-7 | TRBV25-1 | . | 11 | .
TGTGCCAGCAGCTTAGGGGGCGCTTATAATTCACCCCTCCACTTT | CASSLGGAYNSPLHF | TRBJ1-6 | TRBV5-6 | TRBD1 | 15 | .
TGTGCCAGCAGCCAGAGTCACTCTGGAAACACCATATATTTT | CASSQSHSGNTIYF | TRBJ1-3 | TRBV6-1 | . | 14 | .
TGTGCCAGCAGTCCGGGACAGGGCACAGATACGCAGTATTTT | CASSPGQGTDTQYF | TRBJ2-3 | TRBV6-1 | TRBD1 | 14 | .
TGTGCCAGCAGCTTAACCGACATCTTTCGGAACACTGAAGCTTTCTTT | CASSLTDIFRNTEAFF | TRBJ1-1 | TRBV7-6 | . | 16 | once
TGCGCCAGCAGCCAAGATATCGTCGGGTACTCTCAGAACACTGAAGCTTTCTTT | CASSQDIVGYSQNTEAFF | TRBJ1-1 | TRBV4-3 | . | 18 | .
TGTGCCAGCAGCTCGAGCGGGGGAAGCTCCTACGAGCAGTACTTC | CASSSSGGSSYEQYF | TRBJ2-7 | TRBV9 | TRBD2 | 15 | .
TGCGCCAGCAGCGCGGGGCTAGCCAAAAACATTCAGTACTTC | CASSAGLAKNIQYF | TRBJ2-4 | TRBV5-1 | . | 14 | .
TGCAGCGTTGGACAGAAGGATACGCAGTATTTT | CSVGQKDTQYF | TRBJ2-3 | TRBV29-1 | . | 11 | .
TGTGCCAGCAGCCGACCCCGGGGCGGCTACAATGAGCAGTTCTTC | CASSRPRGGYNEQFF | TRBJ2-1 | TRBV11-2 | . | 15 | few
TGCGCCAGCAGCAGGGGACTAGCGGGAGGAGTAGGTAATGAGCAGTTCTTC | CASSRGLAGGVGNEQFF | TRBJ2-1 | TRBV5-1 | TRBD2 | 17 | .
TGTGCCAGCAGCTCTGGGGGTTGGAACACTGAAGCTTTCTTT | CASSSGGWNTEAFF | TRBJ1-1 | TRBV7-8 | . | 14 | .
TGTGCCAGCAGGATTGGACTAGCGGGAGCAGAGACCCAGTACTTC | CASRIGLAGAETQYF | TRBJ2-5 | TRBV2 | TRBD2 | 15 | .
TGTGCCAGCAGCTCGGGGTGGGCCTCTGGAAACACCATATATTTT | CASSSGWASGNTIYF | TRBJ1-3 | TRBV5-6 | . | 15 | .
TGTGCCAGTATAGGTTTTGGAATTGAAGCTTTCTTT | CASIGFGIEAFF | TRBJ1-1 | TRBV19 | . | 12 | few
TGTGCCAGTAGTATCATTGCAGGGGTCAGCTCCTACGAGCAGTACTTC | CASSIIAGVSSYEQYF | TRBJ2-7 | TRBV19 | . | 16 | once
TGTGCCAGTAGTACCACCGGCGGGGGTAGCAATCAGCCCCAGCATTTT | CASSTTGGGSNQPQHF | TRBJ1-5 | TRBV19 | . | 16 | once
TGTGCCAGTCAACAGGGATCCCAAGAGACCCAGTACTTC | CASQQGSQETQYF | TRBJ2-5 | TRBV19 | . | 13 | .
TGTGCCAGCGCATCAACTAGCGGGGGCCCCGGCGGGGAGCTGTTTTTT | CASASTSGGPGGELFF | TRBJ2-2 | TRBV11-2 | TRBD2 | 16 | .
TGTGCCAGCAGCTTTGGCATGCGGGACCGACGAACAGCTTTCTTT | CASSFGMRDRRTAFF | TRBJ1-1 | TRBV7-6 | . | 15 | .
TGTGCCAGCGTCCCGGGGGCGCAAGAGACCCAGTACTTC | CASVPGAQETQYF | TRBJ2-5 | TRBV7-6 | . | 13 | .
TGTGCCAGCAGTCCTGGGACAGGGCAGGGTGAAAAACTGTTTTTT | CASSPGTGQGEKLFF | TRBJ1-4 | TRBV28 | TRBD1 | 15 | .
TGTGCCAGCACCCATACAGGGACCTATGGCTACACCTTC | CASTHTGTYGYTF | TRBJ1-2 | TRBV19 | . | 13 | .
TGCGCCAGCAGCCCGTCCGGGGACAGGGGAGGCTATGGCTACACCTTC | CASSPSGDRGGYGYTF | TRBJ1-2 | TRBV5-1 | TRBD1 | 16 | .
TGCGCCAGCAGCTCAGGACAGCCCCCAAACGAGCAGTACTTC | CASSSGQPPNEQYF | TRBJ2-7 | TRBV5-1 | . | 14 | .
TGTGCCAGCAGTGATGTCACCCCCTACGAGCAGTACTTC | CASSDVTPYEQYF | TRBJ2-7 | TRBV6-1 | . | 13 | .
TGTGCCAGCAGTTTGGGGGCGGCAGATACGCAGTATTTT | CASSLGAADTQYF | TRBJ2-3 | TRBV6-1 | . | 13 | .
TGTGCCAGCAGCCCAGACAGATCCTACAATGAGCAGTTCTTC | CASSPDRSYNEQFF | TRBJ2-1 | TRBV7-2 | . | 14 | .